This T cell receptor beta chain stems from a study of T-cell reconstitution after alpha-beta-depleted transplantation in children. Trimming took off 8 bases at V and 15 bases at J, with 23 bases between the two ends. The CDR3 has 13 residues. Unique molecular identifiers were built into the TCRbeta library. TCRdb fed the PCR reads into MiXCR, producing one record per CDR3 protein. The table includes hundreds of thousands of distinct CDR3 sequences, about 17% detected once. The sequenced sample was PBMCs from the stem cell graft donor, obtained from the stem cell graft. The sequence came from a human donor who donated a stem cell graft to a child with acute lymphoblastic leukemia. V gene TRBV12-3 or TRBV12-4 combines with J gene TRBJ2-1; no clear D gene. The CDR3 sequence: CASQQGPASLGFF. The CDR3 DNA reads TGTGCCAGCCAGCAAGGGCCGGCATCCTTGGGGTTCTTC.